Listed below are T cell receptor beta chains from one sample, sequenced in a study of CD8 T cells in ankylosing spondylitis. TCRdb re-derived calls from the 5' RACE reads in MiXCR, one entry per CDR3 protein. The sample lists 150,000 or so distinct CDR3 sequences; approximately 10% were seen once. Material for sequencing was blood, either unsorted or a sorted T cell fraction (not recorded which). All receptors come from a female donor with ankylosing spondylitis or in good health (not recorded which). Both conserved end residues are part of each CDR3. The order of the fields is J gene, clone size, D gene, V gene, CDR3 protein, CDR3 DNA. A D gene is named only where the DNA matches it firmly. Not all rows give a size; the values are once, few, many and, for expanded clones, a class.

J: TRBJ2-1; size: NA; D: NA; V: TRBV9; CDR3: CASSVGPRDEQFF; DNA: TGTGCCAGCAGCGTAGGCCCGCGGGATGAGCAGTTCTTC
J: TRBJ2-3; size: NA; D: TRBD2; V: TRBV5-1; CDR3: CASSSAAAGPVDTQYF; DNA: TGCGCCAGCAGCTCGGCAGCAGCGGGGCCCGTGGATACGCAGTATTTT
J: TRBJ1-4; size: few; D: NA; V: TRBV7-8; CDR3: CASSSKPILNEKLFF; DNA: TGTGCCAGCAGTTCAAAGCCGATACTTAATGAAAAACTGTTTTTT
J: TRBJ2-5; size: many; D: TRBD2; V: TRBV14; CDR3: CASSQDLSGRPREETQYF; DNA: TGTGCCAGCAGCCAAGATTTGAGCGGGAGACCGAGAGAAGAGACCCAGTACTTC
J: TRBJ2-7; size: NA; D: NA; V: TRBV27; CDR3: CASSLSAAGSLNEQYF; DNA: TGTGCCAGCAGTTTATCTGCGGCAGGTTCGCTCAACGAGCAGTACTTC
J: TRBJ2-1; size: many; D: TRBD2; V: TRBV24-1; CDR3: CATSDGGVNEQFF; DNA: TGTGCCACCAGTGACGGGGGGGTGAATGAGCAGTTCTTC
J: TRBJ2-7; size: few; D: TRBD2; V: TRBV4-2; CDR3: CASGPSGRSYEQYF; DNA: TGTGCCAGCGGGCCTAGCGGGAGGTCCTACGAGCAGTACTTC
J: TRBJ2-1; size: many; D: NA; V: TRBV12-3/TRBV12-4; CDR3: CASSPHLNEQFF; DNA: TGTGCCAGCAGTCCACACCTCAATGAGCAGTTCTTC
J: TRBJ2-7; size: NA; D: NA; V: TRBV6-2/TRBV6-3; CDR3: CASSYVQVEQYF; DNA: TGTGCCAGCAGTTACGTTCAGGTCGAGCAGTACTTC
J: TRBJ2-7; size: few; D: NA; V: TRBV7-9; CDR3: CASSPTIGYEQYF; DNA: TGTGCCAGCAGCCCCACGATCGGCTACGAGCAGTACTTC
J: TRBJ1-1; size: many; D: NA; V: TRBV10-3; CDR3: CAISEPPQGNAFF; DNA: TGTGCCATCAGTGAGCCCCCCCAGGGGAATGCTTTCTTT
J: TRBJ2-7; size: many; D: TRBD1; V: TRBV6-1; CDR3: CASSLGQGNEQYF; DNA: TGTGCCAGCAGCCTCGGACAGGGGAACGAGCAGTACTTC
J: TRBJ2-2; size: many; D: TRBD2; V: TRBV13; CDR3: CASSRTSGSPGELFF; DNA: TGTGCCAGCAGCCGGACTAGCGGGAGTCCCGGGGAGCTGTTTTTT
J: TRBJ2-7; size: NA; D: TRBD2; V: TRBV4-3; CDR3: CASSQELARGYEQYF; DNA: TGCGCCAGCAGCCAGGAACTAGCGAGGGGCTACGAGCAGTACTTC
J: TRBJ2-7; size: few; D: TRBD1; V: TRBV4-3; CDR3: CASSHSDRAYEQYF; DNA: TGCGCCAGCAGCCACTCCGACAGGGCCTACGAGCAGTACTTC
J: TRBJ2-6; size: few; D: NA; V: TRBV7-8; CDR3: CASSSTGQYSGANVLTF; DNA: TGTGCCAGCAGCTCCACCGGACAGTACTCTGGGGCCAACGTCCTGACTTTC
J: TRBJ2-1; size: many; D: NA; V: TRBV21-1; CDR3: CASRRWIGVVHNEQFF; DNA: TGTGCCAGCAGACGCTGGATTGGGGTCGTCCACAATGAGCAGTTCTTC
J: TRBJ1-2; size: few; D: NA; V: TRBV4-3; CDR3: CASSPGRSSYGYTF; DNA: TGCGCCAGCAGCCCCGGACGGAGCTCCTATGGCTACACCTTC
J: TRBJ2-1; size: NA; D: TRBD2; V: TRBV11-2; CDR3: CASSLGPPGLPYNEQFF; DNA: TGTGCCAGCAGCTTAGGCCCTCCGGGACTACCGTACAATGAGCAGTTCTTC
J: TRBJ2-3; size: few; D: NA; V: TRBV7-8; CDR3: CASSLVGFADKGTDTQYF; DNA: TGTGCCAGCAGCTTAGTAGGGTTTGCGGACAAAGGCACAGATACGCAGTATTTT
J: TRBJ2-5; size: many; D: NA; V: TRBV4-3; CDR3: CASSQERGLQETQYF; DNA: TGCGCCAGCAGCCAAGAGCGTGGGCTCCAAGAGACCCAGTACTTC
J: TRBJ2-1; size: few; D: NA; V: TRBV27; CDR3: CASSLTGRHNEQFF; DNA: TGTGCCAGCAGTTTAACAGGCCGGCACAATGAGCAGTTCTTC
J: TRBJ2-3; size: few; D: TRBD2; V: TRBV7-3; CDR3: CASSLVGSGQDTQYF; DNA: TGTGCCAGCAGCTTAGTGGGTAGCGGGCAAGATACGCAGTATTTT
J: TRBJ1-2; size: many; D: TRBD1; V: TRBV4-2; CDR3: CASSPDSGTGYGYTF; DNA: TGTGCCAGCAGCCCCGACTCCGGGACAGGGTATGGCTACACCTTC
J: TRBJ2-1; size: many; D: TRBD1; V: TRBV6-2/TRBV6-3; CDR3: CASRGPFAWGTDYNEQFF; DNA: TGTGCCAGCAGGGGCCCTTTTGCGTGGGGGACAGACTACAATGAGCAGTTCTTC
J: TRBJ2-5; size: NA; D: NA; V: TRBV12-3/TRBV12-4; CDR3: CASRLEGTQGTQYF; DNA: TGTGCCAGCAGACTAGAAGGGACCCAGGGGACCCAGTACTTC
J: TRBJ2-6; size: few; D: NA; V: TRBV6-2/TRBV6-3; CDR3: CASSPTHSGANVLTF; DNA: TGTGCCAGCAGCCCTACTCACTCTGGGGCCAACGTCCTGACTTTC
J: TRBJ2-2; size: NA; D: NA; V: TRBV19; CDR3: CASTPPLGQLAAGELFF; DNA: TGTGCCAGTACCCCCCCCTTAGGACAGCTGGCGGCCGGGGAGCTGTTTTTT
J: TRBJ2-3; size: few; D: TRBD2; V: TRBV25-1; CDR3: CASSDPLAGGADTQYF; DNA: TGTGCCAGCAGTGACCCGCTAGCGGGAGGAGCAGATACGCAGTATTTT
J: TRBJ2-6; size: many; D: TRBD2; V: TRBV4-3; CDR3: CASSQELAGDSGANVLTF; DNA: TGCGCCAGCAGCCAAGAACTAGCGGGAGATTCGGGGGCCAACGTCCTGACTTTC
J: TRBJ2-7; size: NA; D: TRBD1; V: TRBV5-1; CDR3: CASSLDRGTPYEQYF; DNA: TGCGCCAGCAGCTTAGACAGGGGGACCCCCTACGAGCAGTACTTC
J: TRBJ2-7; size: many; D: TRBD2; V: TRBV12-3/TRBV12-4; CDR3: CASSFNGGFDEQYF; DNA: TGTGCCAGCAGTTTTAACGGGGGGTTCGACGAGCAGTACTTC
J: TRBJ2-7; size: NA; D: NA; V: TRBV6-1; CDR3: CASRAGSYEQYF; DNA: TGTGCCAGCAGGGCCGGATCCTACGAGCAGTACTTC
J: TRBJ1-1; size: NA; D: NA; V: TRBV2; CDR3: CASEYTVNIEAFF; DNA: TGTGCCAGCGAGTACACAGTGAACATTGAAGCTTTCTTT
J: TRBJ2-7; size: NA; D: NA; V: TRBV19; CDR3: CASSISAAYEQYF; DNA: TGTGCCAGTAGTATTAGCGCAGCCTACGAGCAGTACTTC
J: TRBJ2-1; size: NA; D: TRBD2; V: TRBV6-1; CDR3: CASRGLGVYNEQFF; DNA: TGTGCCAGCAGAGGACTAGGGGTTTACAATGAGCAGTTCTTC
J: TRBJ1-1; size: NA; D: TRBD1; V: TRBV4-3; CDR3: CASSQGPGGTEAFF; DNA: TGCGCCAGCAGCCAAGGCCCAGGGGGAACTGAAGCTTTCTTT
J: TRBJ2-1; size: NA; D: NA; V: TRBV4-3; CDR3: CASSQGSSVDEQFF; DNA: TGCGCCAGCAGCCAAGGTTCGAGCGTGGATGAGCAGTTCTTC
J: TRBJ1-2; size: many; D: NA; V: TRBV7-9; CDR3: CASRPLGKRGGDGYTF; DNA: TGTGCCAGCAGACCCCTGGGAAAGCGGGGAGGGGATGGCTACACCTTC
J: TRBJ1-5; size: NA; D: NA; V: TRBV6-6; CDR3: CATWGGNSNQPQHF; DNA: TGTGCCACTTGGGGGGGGAATAGCAATCAGCCCCAGCATTTT
J: TRBJ1-2; size: few; D: TRBD1; V: TRBV5-1; CDR3: CASSFRGQGLYNYGYTF; DNA: TGCGCCAGCAGCTTTAGGGGACAGGGGCTCTATAACTATGGCTACACCTTC
J: TRBJ2-7; size: few; D: NA; V: TRBV28; CDR3: CASSSFRDTYEQYF; DNA: TGTGCCAGCAGTTCGTTCCGGGACACCTACGAGCAGTACTTC
J: TRBJ2-5; size: many; D: NA; V: TRBV27; CDR3: CASSDQGGETQYF; DNA: TGTGCCAGCTCCGACCAAGGAGGAGAGACCCAGTACTTC
J: TRBJ2-7; size: few; D: NA; V: TRBV4-3; CDR3: CASSQDRDDDYEQYF; DNA: TGCGCCAGCAGCCAAGATCGGGACGACGATTACGAGCAGTACTTC
J: TRBJ1-1; size: many; D: NA; V: TRBV21-1; CDR3: CASSRRANRGDTEAFF; DNA: TGTGCCAGCAGCAGACGAGCTAACCGGGGGGACACTGAAGCTTTCTTT
J: TRBJ2-2; size: many; D: NA; V: TRBV27; CDR3: CASSLESPQGAENTGELFF; DNA: TGTGCCAGCAGTTTAGAATCCCCCCAGGGCGCGGAGAACACCGGGGAGCTGTTTTTT
J: TRBJ1-4; size: few; D: TRBD1; V: TRBV27; CDR3: CASSYGTGYEKLFF; DNA: TGTGCCAGCAGTTATGGGACAGGGTATGAAAAACTGTTTTTT
J: TRBJ2-1; size: few; D: NA; V: TRBV7-9; CDR3: CASSFPGASYNEQFF; DNA: TGTGCCAGCAGCTTTCCGGGAGCCTCCTACAATGAGCAGTTCTTC
J: TRBJ1-2; size: NA; D: NA; V: TRBV7-6; CDR3: CASSPPHTDLNYGYTF; DNA: TGTGCCAGCAGCCCGCCCCACACCGACTTAAACTATGGCTACACCTTC
J: TRBJ1-1; size: few; D: NA; V: TRBV6-2/TRBV6-3; CDR3: CASSYHPSGEAFF; DNA: TGTGCCAGCAGTTACCATCCCTCGGGTGAAGCTTTCTTT
J: TRBJ2-5; size: NA; D: NA; V: TRBV6-2/TRBV6-3; CDR3: CASSLIAEIPQETQYF; DNA: TGTGCCAGTAGTTTAATAGCGGAGATCCCGCAAGAGACCCAGTACTTC
J: TRBJ2-7; size: few; D: TRBD1; V: TRBV7-8; CDR3: CASSLGQGEVYEQYF; DNA: TGTGCCAGCAGCTTGGGACAGGGAGAAGTCTACGAGCAGTACTTC